Listed below are T cell receptor beta chains from one sample, sequenced in a study of cytomegalovirus exposure and HLA in healthy donors. TCRdb's copy holds only in-frame clones and misses some; the assay was immunoSEQ multiplex PCR. Among under 200,000 clones, around 79% were seen once, and the ten largest hold 7% to 8.5%. Material for sequencing was PBMCs. These receptors originate from a male donor in good health and CMV-seropositive. CDR3s include the opening cysteine and the closing phenylalanine or tryptophan. Each record gives: CDR3 DNA, CDR3 protein, J gene, clone size, D gene, V gene. D genes are given only for firm matches. Part of the rows lack a size; the others show once, few, many or a class for expanded clones.

DNA: TGTGCCGCCAGTGGCGCAGGGCCCTACGAGCAGTACTTC
CDR3: CAASGAGPYEQYF
J: TRBJ2-7
size: few
D: .
V: TRBV6-1

DNA: TGTGCCAGCAGCTTAGGGCAGGGGCGGTACGAGCAGTACTTC
CDR3: CASSLGQGRYEQYF
J: TRBJ2-7
size: .
D: .
V: TRBV11-2

DNA: TGTGCCAGCAGCCAAAAGACAGGGAAGCGGTACGAGCAGTACTTC
CDR3: CASSQKTGKRYEQYF
J: TRBJ2-7
size: .
D: TRBD1
V: TRBV16

DNA: TGTGCCTGGGCGAGAGGCCCGGATACGCAGTATTTT
CDR3: CAWARGPDTQYF
J: TRBJ2-3
size: .
D: .
V: TRBV30

DNA: TGTGCCAGCAGCCGACAGGGCCACTATGGCTACACCTTC
CDR3: CASSRQGHYGYTF
J: TRBJ1-2
size: .
D: TRBD1
V: TRBV5-5

DNA: TGTGCCAGCAGCCCGGGGACAGGCTTTTATAGCAATCAGCCCCAGCATTTT
CDR3: CASSPGTGFYSNQPQHF
J: TRBJ1-5
size: .
D: TRBD1
V: TRBV5-8

DNA: TGTGCCAGCAGCTTAGCGCGAGGGGGTAACACTGAAGCTTTCTTT
CDR3: CASSLARGGNTEAFF
J: TRBJ1-1
size: .
D: .
V: TRBV7-2

DNA: TGTGCCAGCAGTATACTAGCGGGGGCCACAGATACGCAGTATTTT
CDR3: CASSILAGATDTQYF
J: TRBJ2-3
size: medium-sized
D: TRBD2
V: TRBV6-5

DNA: TGTGCCAGCAGCTTGGCAGGGATGGAGGAAAAACTGTTTTTT
CDR3: CASSLAGMEEKLFF
J: TRBJ1-4
size: .
D: .
V: TRBV5-4

DNA: TGTGCCAGCAGCTCCTATCGGGACAGGGGTCTCTATGGCTACACCTTC
CDR3: CASSSYRDRGLYGYTF
J: TRBJ1-2
size: few
D: TRBD1
V: TRBV13

DNA: TGCGCCAGCAGCTTGAACGCGATCTCCTATAATTCACCCCTCCACTTT
CDR3: CASSLNAISYNSPLHF
J: TRBJ1-6
size: .
D: .
V: TRBV5-1

DNA: TGTGCCAGCAGTCCAGCGGGACAGGGGTACGGCTACACCTTC
CDR3: CASSPAGQGYGYTF
J: TRBJ1-2
size: .
D: TRBD1
V: TRBV2

DNA: TGCGCCAGCAGCTCCACAGGGGGCTCTGGAAACACCATATATTTT
CDR3: CASSSTGGSGNTIYF
J: TRBJ1-3
size: .
D: TRBD1
V: TRBV5-1

DNA: TGTGCCAGCAGCTCTAGCGGGGGGGACGAGCAGTACTTC
CDR3: CASSSSGGDEQYF
J: TRBJ2-7
size: .
D: TRBD2
V: TRBV7-2

DNA: TGTGCCAGCAGCCCAGACGTCAGAGCGCGGAGAGCCTTTGAAGCTTTCTTT
CDR3: CASSPDVRARRAFEAFF
J: TRBJ1-1
size: few
D: .
V: TRBV5-4

DNA: TGTGCCAGCAGCAAGCCTAGCGGGGGGGTCCAAGAGACCCAGTACTTC
CDR3: CASSKPSGGVQETQYF
J: TRBJ2-5
size: .
D: TRBD2
V: TRBV5-4

DNA: TGTGCCAGCAGTTCCATCTGGACAGAGCCCTCAGATACGCAGTATTTT
CDR3: CASSSIWTEPSDTQYF
J: TRBJ2-3
size: .
D: .
V: TRBV27

DNA: TGTGCCAGCAGCTCCCCTACTGACTGGATTCACACCGGGGAGCTGTTTTTT
CDR3: CASSSPTDWIHTGELFF
J: TRBJ2-2
size: .
D: .
V: TRBV7-3

DNA: TGTGCCAGCAGCCAAGCGGAGGACAGTGAAAAACTGTTTTTT
CDR3: CASSQAEDSEKLFF
J: TRBJ1-4
size: .
D: .
V: TRBV4-2

DNA: TGCGCCAGCAGCCTGCCCGGGACAGGGGGAGTTACTGAAGCTTTCTTT
CDR3: CASSLPGTGGVTEAFF
J: TRBJ1-1
size: .
D: TRBD1
V: TRBV5-1

DNA: TGCGCCAGCAGCCAAGGGGTGACTAGAGGGAGCGAGCAGTACTTC
CDR3: CASSQGVTRGSEQYF
J: TRBJ2-7
size: few
D: .
V: TRBV4-3

DNA: TGCGCCAGCAGCTTGGCCGAGGAGGAAATTAACTATGGCTACACCTTC
CDR3: CASSLAEEEINYGYTF
J: TRBJ1-2
size: .
D: .
V: TRBV5-1

DNA: TGTGCCAGCAGTAAGTACAGGGACGATCAGCCCCAGCATTTT
CDR3: CASSKYRDDQPQHF
J: TRBJ1-5
size: .
D: .
V: TRBV6-1

DNA: TGTGCCAGCAGCTTAGGTGTCGGACAGGGGACTGAAGCTTTCTTT
CDR3: CASSLGVGQGTEAFF
J: TRBJ1-1
size: .
D: TRBD1
V: TRBV7-6

DNA: TGCGCCAGCAGCCTAGAGACGGCTCAAGAGACCCAGTACTTC
CDR3: CASSLETAQETQYF
J: TRBJ2-5
size: .
D: .
V: TRBV5-1

DNA: TGTGCCTGGAGCCGGACAGAGAACACTGAAGCTTTCTTT
CDR3: CAWSRTENTEAFF
J: TRBJ1-1
size: few
D: .
V: TRBV30

DNA: TGTGCCATGAGGACAGGCCTGACCTATGGCTACACCTTC
CDR3: CAMRTGLTYGYTF
J: TRBJ1-2
size: few
D: TRBD1
V: TRBV2

DNA: TGTGCCAGCAGCTTGGTGACAGAAGAGACCCAGTACTTC
CDR3: CASSLVTEETQYF
J: TRBJ2-5
size: .
D: .
V: TRBV5-6

DNA: TGTGCCAGCTCAACCACCTCAGGGGATCCAGATACGCAGTATTTT
CDR3: CASSTTSGDPDTQYF
J: TRBJ2-3
size: once
D: .
V: TRBV18